The 16 T cell receptor beta chains reported below all come from one sample, sequenced in a study of beta chain features in type 1 diabetes. Overall study findings and caveats: Moderate yet significant TCRB CDR3 shortening was seen in Type 1 diabetes patients in all four CD4+ subsets.

Of the isolated RNA, all was reverse transcribed, and so the sequenced material was expressed TCRB transcripts. Repertoires were generated with immunoSEQ multiplex PCR, while TCRdb's copy carries only in-frame clones and drops some. Seen here are fewer than 300,000 clones, about a tenth observed once, and the top ten hold around 0.018%. For these TCRs, the target antigens are not known. Sequencing was done on a sample of naive CD4+ T cells from blood. The receptors derive from a young man with type 1 diabetes.

In its sample, this clone was seen a few times. The junction departs from germline at one end; a sequencing error may be responsible. The CDR3, as DNA: TGCGCCAGCAGTTTGGGGGACACCGGGACGTTAACCGACGAGCAGTACTTC. Translation gives CASSLGDTGTLTDEQYF. This rearrangement joins TRBV5-1 to TRBJ2-7, with D maybe TRBD1 (6 bases). CDR3 size: 17 residues. Germline loops: CDR1 SGHRS, CDR2 YFSETQ.

This chain uses TRBV6-5 with TRBJ1-2, with no clear D. Per the germline V gene, CDR1 is MNHEY and CDR2 is SVGAGI. V gave up 9 bases and J gave up 4 bases, with 6 bases separating them. This CDR3 comprises 10 residues. The CDR3 here is CASRGYGYTF. The CDR3 DNA sequence: TGTGCCAGTCGAGGCTATGGCTACACCTTC.

This clone was seen a handful of times. This rearrangement joins TRBV2 to TRBJ2-5; D perhaps matches TRBD1 (8 bases). V lost 8 bases and J lost 5, with 12 bases in between. This CDR3 spans 12 amino acids. Germline loops: CDR1 SNHLY, CDR2 FYNNEI. The CDR3 is CASGQGGETQYF. The CDR3 DNA reads as TGTGCCAGCGGACAGGGAGGGGAGACCCAGTACTTC.

The chain carries TRBV18 and TRBJ2-1; the D is unclear. The V end was cut by 3 bases, the J end by 2 bases, with 5 bases between. In germline, CDR1 is KGHSH, CDR2 LQKENI. This CDR3 has 13 residues. The CDR3 nucleotides read TGTGCCAGCTCACCCGGAGCCTACAATGAGCAGTTCTTC. Translating gives CASSPGAYNEQFF.

This clone was seen only a few times. The gene calls are TRBV7-2 and TRBJ2-3; 10 nucleotides line up with TRBD2. CDR3 length: 16 amino acids. Germline-derived CDR1 and CDR2 are SGHTA and FQGNSA. The junction had 5 bases not matched to a gene; V was cut back by 5 bases and J by 0 bases. The CDR3 DNA reads as TGTGCCAGCAGCCTTAGCGGGGGGCTTAGCACAGATACGCAGTATTTT. It specifies CASSLSGGLSTDTQYF.

The chain uses TRBV5-1 and TRBJ1-2; a possible D gene is TRBD1 (5 bases). CDR1 and CDR2 (germline): SGHRS, YFSETQ. Trimming removed 0 bases at V and 6 bases at J, with 9 bases between. CDR3 length: 13 amino acids. The CDR3 region has the DNA TGCGCCAGCAGCTTGGAGGGGTTGAATGGCTACACCTTC. Residues: CASSLEGLNGYTF.

This clone was recorded a few times. The chain joins TRBV28 to TRBJ2-3; D not resolved. The CDR3 extends over 12 amino acids. Germline CDR1 is MDHEN and CDR2 is SYDVKM. Trimming removed 6 bases from V and 2 bases from J, with 6 bases in between. For the CDR3, the DNA is TGTGCCAGCAGACCTACCACAGATACGCAGTATTTT. Its translation is CASRPTTDTQYF.

The chain has TRBV4-3 and TRBJ2-2, with TRBD2 as a possible D gene (5 bases). V was cut by 2 bases and J by 7 bases, with 8 bases left in between. Germline V gene lookup returns CDR1 LGHNA and CDR2 YSLEER. The CDR3 consists of 13 residues. The CDR3 DNA reads as TGCGCCAGCAGCCAAAACCGGGGCGGGGAGCTGTTTTTT. Translation gives CASSQNRGGELFF.

V and J are TRBV7-6 and TRBJ2-7; weak D call: TRBD1 (5 bases). Trimming shortened V by 4 bases and J by 4 bases, and 17 bases separated the two germline ends. This CDR3 region has 15 residues. CDR1 and CDR2 (germline): SGHVS, FNYEAQ. This CDR3 is CASSSLAQAVYEQYF. The CDR3 nucleotides are TGTGCCAGCAGCTCCCTTGCACAGGCGGTGTACGAGCAGTACTTC.

The rearrangement uses TRBV29-1 and TRBJ2-7; weak D call: TRBD1 (5 bases). This CDR3 is 13 amino acids long. Germline assignment: CDR1 SQVTM and CDR2 ANQGSEA. Trimming took 3 bases from V and 7 from J, leaving 16 bases between them. The CDR3 here is CSVEVQAQGEQYF. The CDR3 nucleotides read TGCAGCGTTGAGGTACAGGCCCAAGGGGAGCAGTACTTC.

There are a few counts of this clone. This chain joins TRBV29-1 and TRBJ2-7; D may be TRBD1 (5 bases). Germline CDR1 SQVTM, CDR2 ANQGSEA. The CDR3 is 14 amino acids. V gave up 3 bases and J gave up 3 bases, with 15 bases separating them. CDR3 protein: CSVEGRTLFYEQYF. CDR3 in DNA: TGCAGCGTTGAGGGGCGGACACTCTTCTACGAGCAGTACTTC.

This clone has more than one count but fewer than ten. This sequence joins TRBV7-2 and TRBJ2-5; 8 nucleotides agree with TRBD1. V lost 6 bases, J lost 5 bases, and 11 bases stayed unmatched. The CDR3 covers 15 residues. In germline, CDR1 is SGHTA, CDR2 FQGNSA. The CDR3 spells CASRSDREARETQYF. CDR3 DNA: TGTGCCAGCAGATCGGACAGGGAGGCTCGGGAGACCCAGTACTTC.

This clone was found a few times. In DNA form, the CDR3 reads TGTGCCAGCAGTACCTCAGGGCACACAGATACGCAGTATTTT. The encoded protein is CASSTSGHTDTQYF. J is TRBJ2-3 and V is TRBV7-9; perhaps TRBD1 as D (5 bases). V was trimmed by 6 bases and J by 2 bases, leaving 12 bases between them. The CDR3 is made up of 14 amino acids. CDR1 is SEHNR, CDR2 FQNEAQ, per germline (reference sequence).

This CDR3 is CASSRPGGYTF. CDR3 DNA: TGTGCCAGCAGCCGCCCGGGGGGCTACACCTTC. This chain joins TRBV28 and TRBJ1-2; no clear D gene. Trimming left V 6 bases short and J 8 bases short, with 10 bases between. The CDR3 loop spans 11 amino acids. CDR1 is MDHEN and CDR2 is SYDVKM in the germline V gene.

This chain uses TRBV7-3 with TRBJ2-2; D ambiguous. V gave up 2 bases and J gave up 11 bases, with 12 bases separating them. Germline V gene data show CDR1 as SGHTA and CDR2 as FQGTGA. The length of the CDR3 is 13 residues. In DNA form, the CDR3 reads TGTGCCAGCAGCTTACGGTGGGCAGAAGAGCTGTTTTTT. It is translated as CASSLRWAEELFF.

This sequence joins TRBV5-4 and TRBJ2-1, with 7 bases lining up with TRBD2. This CDR3 is built from 15 residues. The germline CDR1 and CDR2 sequences are SGHNT and YYREEE (reference sequence). V lost 4 bases, J lost 9 bases, and 13 bases stayed unmatched. CDR3 residues: CASSLHAGEGSEQFF. The CDR3 nucleotides are TGTGCCAGCAGCCTCCATGCGGGGGAAGGTAGTGAGCAGTTCTTC. Looking up the rest from reference TRBV5-4 and TRBJ2-1 gives the full variable domain: ETGVTQSPTHLIKTRGQQVTLRCSSQSGHNTVSWYQQALGQGPQFIFQYYREEENGRGNFPPRFSGLQFPNYSSELNVNALELDDSALYLCASSLHAGEGSEQFFGPGTRLTVL.